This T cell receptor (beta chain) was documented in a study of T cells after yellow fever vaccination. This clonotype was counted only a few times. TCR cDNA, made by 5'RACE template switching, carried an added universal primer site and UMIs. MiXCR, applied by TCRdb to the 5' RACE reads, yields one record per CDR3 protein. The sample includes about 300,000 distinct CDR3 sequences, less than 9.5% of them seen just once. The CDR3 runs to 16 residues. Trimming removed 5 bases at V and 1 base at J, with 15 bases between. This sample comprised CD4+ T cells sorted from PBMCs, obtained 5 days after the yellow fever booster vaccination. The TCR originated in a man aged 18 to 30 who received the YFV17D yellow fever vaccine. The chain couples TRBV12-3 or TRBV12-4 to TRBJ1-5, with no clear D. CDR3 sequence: CASSLKGPASNQPQHF. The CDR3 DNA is TGTGCCAGCAGTCTTAAGGGCCCCGCCAGCAATCAGCCCCAGCATTTT.